A selection of T cell receptor beta chains follows, all from one sample in a study of blood T cell repertoires in COVID-19. TCRdb's copy holds only in-frame clones and misses some; the assay was immunoSEQ multiplex PCR. The top ten clones hold approximately 38% of a sample with 120,000 to 150,000 clones, 80% to 85% of them seen once. The sequencing sample was made of peripheral blood. The receptor set was obtained from a human donor in a cohort sampled during active COVID-19. CDR3s leave out the opening cysteine and the closing phenylalanine or tryptophan. The listing skips clone size in some rows; elsewhere it reads once, few, many or a size class.

TRBJ2-5 . TRBV5-1 ASSSGQGRETQY
TRBJ1-3 . TRBV3-1/TRBV3-2 ASSLNRAGNTIY
TRBJ2-3 once TRBV7-2 ASSSVADTQY
TRBJ1-4 . TRBV4-3 ASSQGQLNEKLF
TRBJ2-5 . TRBV4-3 ASSPRLAGAQETQY
TRBJ2-3 . TRBV5-1 ASADQAGATDTQY
TRBJ1-1 . TRBV27 ASRGQTNTEAF
TRBJ1-1 few TRBV10-1 ASSADHFATEAF
TRBJ1-3 . TRBV5-8 ASSLSGNTIY
TRBJ1-4 . TRBV27 ASRQGAAEKLF
TRBJ1-6 . TRBV4-2 ASSQEVGAQVSPLH
TRBJ2-7 . TRBV5-8 ASRQIAGDSPYEQY
TRBJ1-5 . TRBV20-1 SASTGSNQPQH
TRBJ1-2 . TRBV6-2/TRBV6-3 ASSLYRSGYT
TRBJ1-1 . TRBV12-5 ASGPGVTGTEAF
TRBJ1-3 . TRBV7-9 ASSRDRSSGNTIY
TRBJ2-7 . TRBV6-2/TRBV6-3 ASSYSDSEQY
TRBJ2-1 . TRBV3-1/TRBV3-2 ASSHGGGNNEQF
TRBJ1-2 . TRBV18 ASSPSVRDTGTGNGYT
TRBJ1-1 . TRBV2 ASSGQGSTEAF